This T cell receptor (beta chain) is drawn from a study of blood T cells in healthy people across ages. A second 7 to 11 cycle PCR used barcoded and J-beta primers. A single record per CDR3 protein comes from TCRdb applying MiXCR to the 5' RACE reads. Of 950,000 to 1,200,000 distinct CDR3 sequences listed, roughly two fifths were seen once; the top ten hold around 13%. Per germline, CDR1 SQVTM and CDR2 ANQGSEA. This CDR3 has 11 residues. The germline V and J ends were trimmed by 3 bases and 8 bases, with 10 bases remaining between them. The clonotype was recovered from a man aged 18-30 years in good health. Material: blood. V and J are TRBV29-1 and TRBJ1-2; no definite D call. The CDR3 loop reads CSVDSGSGYTF. CDR3 sequence (DNA): TGCAGCGTTGACTCTGGAAGCGGCTACACCTTC. Full variable domain (rest looked up from reference TRBV29-1 and TRBJ1-2): SAVISQKPSRDICQRGTSLTIQCQVDSQVTMMFWYRQQPGQSLTLIATANQGSEATYESGFVIDKFPISRPNLTFSTLTVSNMSPEDSSIYLCSVDSGSGYTFGSGTRLTVV.